A selection of T cell receptor beta chains follows, all from one sample in a study of a mutant IDH1 vaccine in newly diagnosed glioma. No antigen has been assigned to these receptors. The method was immunoSEQ multiplex PCR; TCRdb's version includes in-frame clones alone and lacks a portion of them. The sample includes around 50,000 clones, 88% seen only once; the top ten take more than 5%. The material was PBMCs, obtained from a glioma patient whose treatment included an IDH1 peptide vaccine. These receptors originate from a woman between 40 and 55 years old with glioma. Each CDR3 is given without its conserved first and last residue. D genes are given only for firm matches.

>TRBD2|TRBV7-2|TRBJ2-1
ASSSLAGGIHEQF
>.|TRBV7-6|TRBJ2-6
ASSADSGANVLT
>TRBD2|TRBV4-1|TRBJ2-1
ASSQEGTGGRTYNEQF
>.|TRBV18|TRBJ1-4
ASSPMQANEKLF
>TRBD1|TRBV27|TRBJ1-3
ASSPRDRGPGNTIY
>.|TRBV7-8|TRBJ2-6
ASRLGRTGANVLT
>TRBD1|TRBV5-1|TRBJ2-1
ASSIRDRSFNEQF
>.|TRBV5-4|TRBJ2-2
ASSLGGGSLRELF
>TRBD2|TRBV2|TRBJ2-7
ASGTSGEYEQY
>.|TRBV11-2|TRBJ1-2
ASSPVRGRVFGYGYT
>TRBD2|TRBV10-3|TRBJ2-5
AIRPGLADQETQY
>.|TRBV5-8|TRBJ2-7
ASSFQVYYEQY
>.|TRBV5-4|TRBJ2-7
ASSLGKPYEQY
>TRBD1|TRBV6-1|TRBJ2-1
ASSEAQGSYNEQF
>.|TRBV5-4|TRBJ2-7
ASSLAAWGSGYEQY
>TRBD2|TRBV5-1|TRBJ2-7
ASSSGSGGGYEQY
>.|TRBV7-2|TRBJ1-4
ASSSRGAGEKLF
>TRBD2|TRBV10-2|TRBJ2-5
ASRLAGQETQY
>.|TRBV19|TRBJ1-1
ASSTLTANTEAF
>.|TRBV18|TRBJ1-1
ASSPGMNTEAF
>TRBD1|TRBV14|TRBJ1-1
ASSPDRGTEAF
>.|TRBV11-2|TRBJ1-2
ASSLGQNSNYGYT
>.|TRBV19|TRBJ2-2
ASRTDPLVTGELF
>.|TRBV27|TRBJ2-7
ASSFSRGRDSFSYYEQY
>TRBD1|TRBV14|TRBJ1-2
ASSLTRQGVYGYT
>TRBD1|TRBV7-2|TRBJ1-2
ASSESRTGST
>TRBD1|TRBV7-9|TRBJ2-7
ASSYTRQGKEQY
>.|TRBV5-4|TRBJ1-1
ASSRQNTEAF
>TRBD2|TRBV18|TRBJ2-2
ASSRTSGANTGELF
>.|TRBV6-1|TRBJ1-1
ASSEGVDTEAF
>TRBD2|TRBV19|TRBJ2-5
ASLGTSGSQETQY
>TRBD1|TRBV19|TRBJ2-1
ASCGTGSYEQF